This record looks at one TCR beta chain sequence and its context. This specimen comes from a study of blood T cell repertoires in COVID-19. Across the study: Acute and convalescent COVID-19 specimens originated in the United States, Italy and Spain. In each case, the material was cDNA or gDNA derived from T cells, B-cell-depleted T cells, or PBMCs.

The germline CDR1 and CDR2 sequences are MNHEY and SVGAGI. The CDR3 spans 14 residues. V lost 7 bases and J lost 3; bases outside the gene matches: 9. In the original workflow: Counts of nucleated cells, estimated from reference gene primer amplification, were obtained. Measured with immunoSEQ multiplex PCR; TCRdb has only the in-frame clones, and not every one. V and J calls and clone size follow that table, whereas D and trimming were derived from the DNA. The data hold under 250,000 clones, with about 80% observed a single time. The J gene is TRBJ2-7, the V gene TRBV6-5, with TRBD1 matching over 7 bases. This receptor was taken from a woman under 40 who had recovered from COVID-19. Sequenced: peripheral blood. CDR3 in DNA: TGTGCCAGCACCGACAGGGCTTTCTACTACGAGCAGTACTTC. It is translated as CASTDRAFYYEQYF.